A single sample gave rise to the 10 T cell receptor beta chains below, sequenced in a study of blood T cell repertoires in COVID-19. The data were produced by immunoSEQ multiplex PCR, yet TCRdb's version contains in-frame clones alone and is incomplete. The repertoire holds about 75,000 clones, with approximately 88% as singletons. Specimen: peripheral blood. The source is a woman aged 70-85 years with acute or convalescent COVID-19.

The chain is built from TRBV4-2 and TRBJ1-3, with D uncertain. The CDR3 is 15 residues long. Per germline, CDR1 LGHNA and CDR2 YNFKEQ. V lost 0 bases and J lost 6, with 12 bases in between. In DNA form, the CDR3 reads TGTGCCAGCAGCCAAGAGCTCCAAGTAGTAAACACCATATATTTT. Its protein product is CASSQELQVVNTIYF.

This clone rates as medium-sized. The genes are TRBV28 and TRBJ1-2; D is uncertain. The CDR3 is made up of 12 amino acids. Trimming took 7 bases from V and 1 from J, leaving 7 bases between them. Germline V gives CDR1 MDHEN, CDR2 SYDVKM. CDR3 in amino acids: CASNQINYGYTF. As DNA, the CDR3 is TGTGCCAGCAATCAAATTAACTATGGCTACACCTTC.

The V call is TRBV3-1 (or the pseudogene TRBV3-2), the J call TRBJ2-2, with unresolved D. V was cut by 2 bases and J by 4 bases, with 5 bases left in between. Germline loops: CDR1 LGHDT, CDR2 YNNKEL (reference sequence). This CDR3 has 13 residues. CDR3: CASSQTVTGELFF. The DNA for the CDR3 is TGTGCCAGCAGCCAAACTGTCACCGGGGAGCTGTTTTTT.

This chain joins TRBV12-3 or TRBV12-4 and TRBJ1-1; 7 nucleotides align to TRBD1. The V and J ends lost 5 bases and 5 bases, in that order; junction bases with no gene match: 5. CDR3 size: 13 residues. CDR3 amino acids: CASSLTGKTEAFF. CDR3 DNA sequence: TGTGCCAGCAGTCTGACAGGGAAAACTGAAGCTTTCTTT.

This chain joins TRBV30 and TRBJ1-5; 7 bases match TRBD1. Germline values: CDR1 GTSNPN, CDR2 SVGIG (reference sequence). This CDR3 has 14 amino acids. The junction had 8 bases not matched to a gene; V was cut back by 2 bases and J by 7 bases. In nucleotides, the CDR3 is TGTGCCTGGAGTTCGACAGGGATAGGGCAGCCCCAGCATTTT. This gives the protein CAWSSTGIGQPQHF.

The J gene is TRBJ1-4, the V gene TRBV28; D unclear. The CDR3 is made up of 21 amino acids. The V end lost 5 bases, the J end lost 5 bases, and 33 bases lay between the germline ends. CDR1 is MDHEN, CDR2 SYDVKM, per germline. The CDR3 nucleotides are TGTGCCAGCAGTCCATCACCCTACATCGGCGGCCCAATCCGCCCAAATGAAAAACTGTTTTTT. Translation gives CASSPSPYIGGPIRPNEKLFF.

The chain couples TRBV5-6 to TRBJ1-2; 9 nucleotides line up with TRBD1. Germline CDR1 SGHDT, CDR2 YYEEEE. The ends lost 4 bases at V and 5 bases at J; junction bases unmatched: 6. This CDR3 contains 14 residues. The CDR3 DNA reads TGTGCCAGCAGCCGACAGGGGGAATTGTATGGCTACACCTTC. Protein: CASSRQGELYGYTF.

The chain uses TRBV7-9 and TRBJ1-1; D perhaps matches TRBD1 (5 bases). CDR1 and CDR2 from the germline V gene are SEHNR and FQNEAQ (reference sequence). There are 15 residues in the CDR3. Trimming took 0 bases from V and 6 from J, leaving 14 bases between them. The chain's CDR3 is CASSLANGGTAEAFF. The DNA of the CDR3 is TGTGCCAGCAGCTTAGCGAACGGGGGAACGGCTGAAGCTTTCTTT.

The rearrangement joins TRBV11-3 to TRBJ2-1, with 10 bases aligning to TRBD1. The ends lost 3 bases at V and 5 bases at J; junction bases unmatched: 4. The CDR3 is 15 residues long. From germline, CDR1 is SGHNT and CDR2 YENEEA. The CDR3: CASSFAGQGNNEQFF. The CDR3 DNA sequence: TGTGCCAGCAGCTTTGCGGGACAGGGGAACAATGAGCAGTTCTTC. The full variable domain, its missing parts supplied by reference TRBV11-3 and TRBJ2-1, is EAGVVQSPRYKIIEKKQPVAFWCNPISGHNTLYWYLQNLGQGPELLIRYENEEAVDDSQLPKDRFSAERLKGVDSTLKIQPAELGDSAVYLCASSFAGQGNNEQFFGPGTRLTVL.

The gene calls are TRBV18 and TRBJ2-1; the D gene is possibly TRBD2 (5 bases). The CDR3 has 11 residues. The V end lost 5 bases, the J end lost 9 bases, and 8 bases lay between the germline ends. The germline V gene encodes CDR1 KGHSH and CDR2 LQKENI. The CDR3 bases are TGTGCCAGCTCAGCGGACTTTGAGCAGTTCTTC. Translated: CASSADFEQFF.